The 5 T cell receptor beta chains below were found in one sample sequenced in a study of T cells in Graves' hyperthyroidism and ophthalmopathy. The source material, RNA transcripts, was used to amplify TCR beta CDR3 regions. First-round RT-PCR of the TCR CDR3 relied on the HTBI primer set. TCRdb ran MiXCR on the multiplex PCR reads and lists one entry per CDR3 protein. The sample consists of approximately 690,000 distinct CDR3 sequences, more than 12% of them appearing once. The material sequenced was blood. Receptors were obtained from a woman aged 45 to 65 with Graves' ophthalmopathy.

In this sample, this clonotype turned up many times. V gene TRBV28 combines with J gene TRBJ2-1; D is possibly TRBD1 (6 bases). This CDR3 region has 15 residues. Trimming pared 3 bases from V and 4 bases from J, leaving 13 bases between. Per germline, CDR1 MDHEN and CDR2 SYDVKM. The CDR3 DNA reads TGTGCCAGCAGTTTCCTTTTAGACAGGTACAATGAGCAGTTCTTC. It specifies CASSFLLDRYNEQFF.

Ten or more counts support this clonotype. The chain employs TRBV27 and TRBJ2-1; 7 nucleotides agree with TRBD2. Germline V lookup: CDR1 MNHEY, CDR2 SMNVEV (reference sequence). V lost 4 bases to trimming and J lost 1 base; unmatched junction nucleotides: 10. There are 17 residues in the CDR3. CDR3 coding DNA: TGTGCCAGCAGTTCTTTTCCGGGAGGTAGTTCCTACAATGAGCAGTTCTTC. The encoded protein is CASSSFPGGSSYNEQFF.

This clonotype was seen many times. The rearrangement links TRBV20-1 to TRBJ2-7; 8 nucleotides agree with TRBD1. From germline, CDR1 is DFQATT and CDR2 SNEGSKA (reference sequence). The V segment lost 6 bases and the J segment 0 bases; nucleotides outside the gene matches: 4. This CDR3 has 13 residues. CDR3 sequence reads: CSAQGASSYEQYF. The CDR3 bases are TGCAGTGCCCAGGGGGCCAGCTCCTACGAGCAGTACTTC.

This CDR3 is CASSCDSVRGYGYTF. The CDR3 DNA reads as TGTGCCAGCAGCTGTGACTCAGTCAGGGGCTATGGCTACACCTTC. V usage is TRBV7-9 and J usage is TRBJ1-2; a weak D match, TRBD1 (6 bases). The V end lost 4 bases, the J end lost 4 bases, and 16 bases lay between the germline ends. The CDR3 is 15 amino acids. In germline, CDR1 is SEHNR, CDR2 FQNEAQ (reference sequence).

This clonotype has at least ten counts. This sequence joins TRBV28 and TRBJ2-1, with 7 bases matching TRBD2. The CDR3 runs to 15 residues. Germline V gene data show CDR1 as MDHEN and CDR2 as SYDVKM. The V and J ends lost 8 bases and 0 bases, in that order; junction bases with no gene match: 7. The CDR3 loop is CASRLGGVSYNEQFF. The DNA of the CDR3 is TGTGCCAGCCGCCTGGGGGGGGTCTCCTACAATGAGCAGTTCTTC. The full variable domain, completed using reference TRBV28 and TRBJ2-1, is DVKVTQSSRYLVKRTGEKVFLECVQDMDHENMFWYRQDPGLGLRLIYFSYDVKMKEKGDIPEGYSVSREKKERFSLILESASTNQTSMYLCASRLGGVSYNEQFFGPGTRLTVL.